A single sample gave rise to the 25 T cell receptor beta chains below, sequenced in a study of blood T cell repertoires in COVID-19 (dated by TCRdb to the early 2020s). Library prep was done by the immunoSEQ multiplex PCR assay. TCRdb obtained this table from immuneACCESS and retained in-frame rearrangements with V and J assigned. These tables miss some clones; where compared with another copy, unresolved V genes account for less than half of the shortfall, and the remainder is unexplained. This sample is represented by about 210,000 clones; about four fifths of them were singletons. 6.5% to 9.5% of the sample is in the top ten clones. Input material: peripheral blood. The receptors shown here come from a woman aged 55 to 70 with COVID-19, enrolled during active disease.

The chain is built from TRBV6-1 and TRBJ1-2; tentatively, D is TRBD1 (6 bases). The V end was cut by 2 bases, the J end by 4 bases, with 11 bases between. CDR3 length: 14 amino acids. Germline V gene data show CDR1 as MNHNS and CDR2 as SASEGT. In DNA form, the CDR3 reads TGTGCCAGCAGTGAATCCGGGACACGCTATGGCTACACCTTC. Amino acid sequence: CASSESGTRYGYTF.

The CDR3 DNA reads TGTGCCAGCAGTTACATGGGCCTCGGTGAGCAGTTCTTC. Translation: CASSYMGLGEQFF. The chain uses TRBV6-2 or TRBV6-3 and TRBJ2-1; D is unresolved. Per the germline V gene, CDR1 is MNHEY and CDR2 is SVGEGT. The CDR3 sequence is 13 residues long. V lost 2 bases, J lost 9 bases, and 11 bases lay in between.

In DNA, the CDR3 is TGTGCCAGCAGCCAATACCTTTCACGACTAGCGGACACAGATACGCAGTATTTT. It encodes CASSQYLSRLADTDTQYF. The chain recombines TRBV3-1 (or the pseudogene TRBV3-2) with TRBJ2-3; 9 bases fit TRBD2. Trimming took 2 bases from V and 2 from J; bases not matched to a gene: 11. Germline V gives CDR1 LGHDT, CDR2 YNNKEL (reference sequence). The CDR3 spans 18 residues.

The chain uses TRBV6-5 and TRBJ1-2; D is uncertain. The V gene lost 7 bases and the J gene lost 7 bases, with 19 bases spanning the gap. Germline values: CDR1 MNHEY, CDR2 SVGAGI. The CDR3 covers 14 residues. In DNA form, the CDR3 reads TGTGCCAGCACACCCGCGGTAGGCCAACGTGGCTACACCTTC. It translates to CASTPAVGQRGYTF.

In regard to this clone: The sample has other DNA sequences that encode this CDR3 too. The V gene is TRBV27, the J gene TRBJ1-6; D not certain. Trimming removed 3 bases at V and 8 bases at J, with 5 bases between. The CDR3 has 12 residues. Germline V gene sequence: CDR1 MNHEY, CDR2 SMNVEV (reference sequence). CDR3 coding DNA: TGTGCCAGCAGTTTCCCAGATTCACCCCTCCACTTT. It yields the protein CASSFPDSPLHF.

The chain has TRBV11-2 and TRBJ2-3, with TRBD2 identical over 11 bases. Germline CDR1 SGHAT, CDR2 FQNNGV. V was pared by 7 bases and J by 2 bases, with 5 bases of the junction left unmatched. This CDR3 comprises 15 residues. This CDR3 is CASKTSGIITDTQYF. CDR3 coding DNA: TGTGCCAGCAAGACTAGCGGGATTATCACAGATACGCAGTATTTT.

V and J are TRBV29-1 and TRBJ2-5, with D hard to call. The CDR3 has 12 residues. The germline V gene encodes CDR1 SQVTM and CDR2 ANQGSEA. Trimming removed 3 bases from V and 5 bases from J, with 10 bases in between. CDR3 sequence: CSVDRSPETQYF. In DNA, the CDR3 is TGCAGCGTTGACCGCAGTCCGGAGACCCAGTACTTC.

V and J are TRBV11-2 and TRBJ2-5, with TRBD1 matching over 9 bases. The V gene end was trimmed by 1 base and the J gene end by 6 bases; junction bases not matched to a gene: 9. Germline CDR1 reads SGHAT; CDR2 reads FQNNGV. The CDR3 totals 16 residues. The DNA of the CDR3 is TGTGCCAGCAGCTTAGTGACGGGACAGGGATGGCAGACCCAGTACTTC. This translates into CASSLVTGQGWQTQYF.

V usage is TRBV3-1 (or the pseudogene TRBV3-2) and J usage is TRBJ2-1; perhaps TRBD2 as D (5 bases). CDR1 is LGHDT, CDR2 YNNKEL, per germline (reference sequence). This CDR3 is built from 13 residues. V was trimmed by 5 bases and J by 7 bases, leaving 12 bases between them. The CDR3 sequence is CASSGLLGNEQFF. The CDR3 DNA follows: TGTGCCAGCAGCGGGCTACTAGGAAATGAGCAGTTCTTC.

DNA for the CDR3: TGTGCCAGCTCACCTGACAGTACCGGGGAGCTGTTTTTT. It translates to CASSPDSTGELFF. The chain is built from TRBV18 and TRBJ2-2; the D gene is possibly TRBD1 (5 bases). The germline V gene encodes CDR1 KGHSH and CDR2 LQKENI. This CDR3 comprises 13 residues. Trimming left V 3 bases short and J 5 bases short, with 7 bases between.

This rearrangement joins TRBV7-2 to TRBJ2-5, with TRBD2 matching over 11 bases. With V trimmed by 6 bases and J by 4 bases, 4 bases remained unmatched. CDR1 SGHTA and CDR2 FQGNSA come from the germline V gene. The CDR3 consists of 14 residues. Written as DNA, the CDR3 is TGTGCCAGCAGACGAGGACTAGCGGGAGAGACCCAGTACTTC. This codes for CASRRGLAGETQYF.

The gene calls are TRBV5-6 and TRBJ2-2; a weak D match, TRBD2 (5 bases). The CDR3 runs 16 residues. CDR1 SGHDT and CDR2 YYEEEE come from the germline V gene. Deletions cut 2 bases from V and 5 bases from J, with 16 bases between. The CDR3 is CASSLDGSTGTGELFF. The CDR3 coding sequence is TGTGCCAGCAGCTTAGACGGATCCACGGGAACCGGGGAGCTGTTTTTT.

The rearrangement links TRBV5-4 to TRBJ1-2; D uncertain. The V gene lost 0 bases and the J gene lost 5 bases, with 8 bases spanning the gap. CDR1 and CDR2 from the germline V gene are SGHNT and YYREEE (reference sequence). CDR3 size: 13 residues. CDR3 loop: CASSLAGSYGYTF. The CDR3 region has the DNA TGTGCCAGCAGCTTGGCGGGTTCTTATGGCTACACCTTC. Variable domain in full (rest from reference TRBV5-4 and TRBJ1-2): ETGVTQSPTHLIKTRGQQVTLRCSSQSGHNTVSWYQQALGQGPQFIFQYYREEENGRGNFPPRFSGLQFPNYSSELNVNALELDDSALYLCASSLAGSYGYTFGSGTRLTVV.

The chain links TRBV5-1 to TRBJ1-4; D gene unclear. This CDR3 has 13 residues. Trimming took off 4 bases at V and 8 bases at J, with 12 bases between the two ends. Germline CDR1 reads SGHRS; CDR2 reads YFSETQ. CDR3 sequence: CASSLLGYEKLFF. CDR3 nucleotides: TGCGCCAGCAGCCTACTTGGTTACGAAAAACTGTTTTTT.

Regarding this clone: This sample also contains other DNA sequences that code for the same CDR3. V and J are TRBV19 and TRBJ1-2; maybe TRBD1 (5 bases). Between the trimmed V and J ends, which lost 5 bases and 2 bases, there was a span of 9 bases. The CDR3 contains 13 residues. Germline CDR1 reads LNHDA; CDR2 reads SQIVND (reference sequence). CDR3 amino acids: CASSLTVNYGYTF. CDR3 nucleotide sequence: TGTGCCAGTAGTCTGACAGTAAACTATGGCTACACCTTC.

The V call is TRBV11-3, the J call TRBJ2-2; tentative D call: TRBD1 (5 bases). Trimming left V 2 bases short and J 6 bases short, with 10 bases between. CDR3 length: 14 residues. Germline-derived CDR1 and CDR2 are SGHNT and YENEEA. DNA of the CDR3: TGTGCCAGCAGCTTACTGGGGCGGTCCGGGGAGCTGTTTTTT. It codes for CASSLLGRSGELFF.

The V call is TRBV28, the J call TRBJ1-2; 7 bases agree with TRBD1. CDR3 length: 18 amino acids. Germline V gene data show CDR1 as MDHEN and CDR2 as SYDVKM. V dropped 5 bases and J dropped 2; count of bases not matched to a gene: 17. The CDR3 sequence: CASSGDGGIGGENYGYTF. The CDR3, as DNA: TGTGCCAGCAGTGGAGATGGTGGAATAGGGGGCGAAAACTATGGCTACACCTTC.

This chain joins TRBV30 and TRBJ1-1; unclear D gene. Germline CDR1 and CDR2: GTSNPN and SVGIG (reference sequence). Trimming left V 2 bases short and J 3 bases short, with 4 bases between. CDR3 length equals 11 residues. In DNA, the CDR3 is TGTGCCTGGAGTTTCGACACTGAAGCTTTCTTT. Amino acids: CAWSFDTEAFF.

This chain uses TRBV19 with TRBJ2-1; D perhaps matches TRBD2 (5 bases). The CDR3 runs 13 residues. The V end was cut by 7 bases, the J end by 9 bases, with 16 bases between. Germline assignment: CDR1 LNHDA and CDR2 SQIVND (reference sequence). The CDR3 here is CASKLVLSSEQFF. CDR3 nucleotide sequence: TGTGCCAGTAAACTAGTTTTATCCAGTGAGCAGTTCTTC.

The CDR3: CASSGRGSYNEQFF. The DNA of the CDR3 is TGTGCCAGCAGCGGCAGGGGGTCCTACAATGAGCAGTTCTTC. The chain combines TRBV9 with TRBJ2-1; 7 bases are a match to TRBD1. Germline V gives CDR1 SGDLS, CDR2 YYNGEE. The CDR3 has 14 amino acids. Trimming cost V 3 bases and J 1 base; bases outside gene matches: 1.

This clone was detected only once. The chain couples TRBV7-9 to TRBJ2-1; D possibly corresponds to TRBD2 (5 bases). V was clipped by 5 bases and J by 0 bases, with 17 bases between them. The CDR3 runs 17 residues. Germline CDR1 and CDR2: SEHNR and FQNEAQ (reference sequence). CDR3 region: CASSDRGTVSSYNEQFF. DNA of the CDR3: TGTGCCAGCAGCGACCGGGGTACTGTAAGCTCCTACAATGAGCAGTTCTTC. Full variable domain (rest looked up from reference TRBV7-9 and TRBJ2-1): DTGVSQNPRHKITKRGQNVTFRCDPISEHNRLYWYRQTLGQGPEFLTYFQNEAQLEKSRLLSDRFSAERPKGSFSTLEIQRTEQGDSAMYLCASSDRGTVSSYNEQFFGPGTRLTVL.

V is TRBV3-1 (or the pseudogene TRBV3-2) and J is TRBJ1-2; 7 nucleotides align to TRBD1. Germline V gene data show CDR1 as LGHDT and CDR2 as YNNKEL (reference sequence). J lost 8 bases, V lost 1 base, and 7 bases had no gene match. CDR3 length: 14 residues. The CDR3 here is CASSQGGTAGGYTF. The CDR3 DNA is TGTGCCAGCAGCCAAGGGGGGACAGCAGGAGGCTACACCTTC.

The chain recombines TRBV28 with TRBJ1-2; 12 bases line up with TRBD1. V shed 5 bases and J 12 bases; nucleotides not matched to a gene: 16. This CDR3 region has 16 residues. In germline, CDR1 is MDHEN, CDR2 SYDVKM. CDR3 amino acids: CASSPRSGTGGWADTF. In DNA form, the CDR3 reads TGTGCCAGCAGTCCTCGATCCGGGACAGGGGGCTGGGCGGACACCTTC.

The gene calls are TRBV5-1 and TRBJ2-5, with TRBD1 matching 10 bases. The CDR3 length is 16 residues. V lost 1 base and J lost 7; bases outside the gene matches: 10. The V gene's germline CDR1 is SGHRS and CDR2 YFSETQ. The CDR3 DNA reads TGCGCCAGCAGCTTGTCCCTAGGGACAGGGGAAGGGACCCAGTACTTC. Translating it yields CASSLSLGTGEGTQYF. The variable domain in full, with the rest retrieved from reference TRBV5-1 and TRBJ2-5, is KAGVTQTPRYLIKTRGQQVTLSCSPISGHRSVSWYQQTPGQGLQFLFEYFSETQRNKGNFPGRFSGRQFSNSRSEMNVSTLELGDSALYLCASSLSLGTGEGTQYFGPGTRLLVL.

This clone was found once. V usage is TRBV23-1 and J usage is TRBJ2-3; D may be TRBD1 (6 bases). TRBV23-1 is treated as an ORF (open reading frame) with a function not yet certain. The CDR3 spans 18 residues. Trimming took off 3 bases at V and 1 base at J, with 20 bases between the two ends. Here the CDR3 reads CASSQPGPGQRGTDTQYF. DNA of the CDR3: TGCGCCAGCAGTCAGCCAGGACCGGGACAAAGAGGCACAGATACGCAGTATTTT.